One T cell receptor beta chain is described in this entry. Its cognate antigen has yet to be identified. No base qualities exist here, and no much larger clone lies one base off it. This specimen comes from a study of PD-L1 blockade in urothelial cancer (dated by TCRdb to about 2017). Study-level background: Every patient began therapy in about 2014 and was given atezolizumab 1,200 mg intravenously every 3 weeks. About 90% of the roughly 30 patients were males with bladder-origin urothelial cancer, and about 65% of the roughly 30 reported a prior smoking history. Patients had an ECOG performance status of 0 or 1 and had received between 0 and 3 prior chemotherapy regimens. Blood samples were analyzed at 3 weeks after treatment start (second dose) and at 6 weeks after treatment start. Blood samples gave a median of around 130,000 T cells and approximately 81,000 unique TCRs, with a median clonality of around 0.08. Somatic, immune and clinical correlates of response to PD-L1 blockade with atezolizumab in urothelial cancer were the focus of an exploratory multi-omic analysis. Pretreatment tumor samples, along with matched peripheral blood collected serially before and after atezolizumab treatment, underwent TCR sequencing. Durable clinical benefit was defined as progression-free survival longer than 6 months, and TCR features were also tested against progression-free and overall survival. In the same patients, whole exome sequencing and RNA sequencing of pretreatment tumors were performed in addition to TCR sequencing. Durable clinical benefit was achieved by nine patients and was not achieved by 20 patients. Pretreatment blood TCR-seq was available for about 27 patients, at least one posttreatment blood collection was obtained for approximately 25 patients, and tumor TCR-seq was available for approximately 25 patients. Results and caveats for the whole study, not just this receptor: Because of the small sample size (n = 29) and the many exploratory analyses performed, the results are intended to be regarded as hypothesis-generating. A pretreatment peripheral blood TCR clonality below the median was linked to improved progression-free and overall survival. Patients with durable benefit showed greater expansion of tumor-associated TCR clones in peripheral blood 3 weeks after starting treatment (n ≈ 21, p = 0.022).

A cohort of approximately 30 patients with locally advanced or metastatic urothelial carcinoma, treated at Memorial Sloan Kettering on a trial protocol, was included. Peripheral blood mononuclear cells were collected from each patient pretreatment and during treatment, giving between 1 and 8 total time points per patient. The Qiagen DNeasy Blood extraction kit was used to purify genomic DNA from total PBMCs and from tumor samples. Collected pretreatment and during treatment, PBMCs were isolated and stored as previously described. Each PCR received spiked-in synthetic TCR analog templates so that absolute template abundance could be estimated from read counts. TCRbeta CDR3 regions were amplified from genomic DNA with bias-controlled V and J gene primers using the immunoSEQ assay. Sequencing of rearranged TCRbeta segments was done at approximately 20X coverage. The study's processing was this. Clustering was used to correct sequencing errors, and CDR3s were annotated against IMGT so that V, D and J genes could be assigned. Downstream analyses used only productive TCRbeta rearrangements, leaving out any out-of-frame or stop-codon sequences. Clonality was calculated as one minus the Shannon entropy normalized by the log of the number of unique productive sequences. Clones differing between time points or between blood and tumor were identified using Fisher's exact test with Benjamini-Hochberg correction, with an adjusted p below 0.01 applied as the threshold. TCRdb holds this immuneACCESS table with in-frame rearrangements only. Some clones are missing; in checked studies, unresolved V genes explain under half, and the rest has no known cause. The V and J calls and clone size come from that table; D and trimming were worked out from the DNA. This sample gives 30,000 to 40,000 clones in total; about 79% of them show up just once. The ten biggest clones cover under 40% of the sample.

V is cut back by 1 base and J by 1 base, with 3 bases in the junction unmatched. The cysteine opens and the phenylalanine closes a CDR3 of 16 amino acids. Here the CDR3 DNA is all that survives: 48 bases in frame from base 1. The germline V gene (reference sequence) supplies CDR1 SGHNT and CDR2 YYREEE. The TCR originated in a man aged 60-69 years with urothelial cancer. The sequence joins TRBV5-4 to TRBJ2-2; 8 bases in the middle match TRBD1. The sequenced sample was PBMCs, obtained around atezolizumab (anti-PD-L1) treatment. The sequenced DNA is TGTGCCAGCAGCTTGAGAGGGACAGGGAACACCGGGGAGCTGTTTTTT. Translated, this gives CASSLRGTGNTGELFF. Outside the CDR3, residues come from the reference TRBV5-4 and TRBJ2-2 proteins, so the full variable domain is: ETGVTQSPTHLIKTRGQQVTLRCSSQSGHNTVSWYQQALGQGPQFIFQYYREEENGRGNFPPRFSGLQFPNYSSELNVNALELDDSALYLCASSLRGTGNTGELFFGEGSRLTVL.